Included here is one T cell receptor beta chain sequence, with context. Each sample's input was approximately 0.25 ug genomic DNA, 35,000 to 40,000 genome equivalents. Per the germline V gene, CDR1 is SGHNT and CDR2 is YYREEE (reference sequence). CDR3 length: 16 amino acids. Multiplex touch-down PCR amplified TRB using TRB-A and TRB-B pools in one tube. TCRdb reprocessed the multiplex PCR reads, keeping one entry per CDR3 protein, no DNA. Its listing shows 6,000 to 6,500 distinct CDR3 sequences. The data originate from a study of T cell clusters in autoimmune cytopenias. The sample was also linked to a second study, of T cell repertoires in aging, cancer and after chemotherapy.

This clonotype originated in a human donor in good health. The sample was peripheral blood. The chain joins TRBV5-4 to TRBJ1-1; TCRdb outputs TRBD1, but without DNA this stays unchecked. This CDR3 reads CASSQRQGRGNTEAFF.